This record looks at one T cell receptor beta chain sequence and its context. What it binds is unknown. Libraries were prepared by immunoSEQ multiplex PCR; TCRdb keeps only in-frame clonotypes and omits some of them. The sample yields over 95,000 clones, more than 75% seen once. This sample is drawn from a study of T cell responses to AZD1222 COVID-19 vaccine. J lost 0 bases, V lost 3 bases, and 8 bases had no gene match. This CDR3 is built from 17 residues. Germline CDR1 reads LGHNA; CDR2 reads YNFKEQ. General study findings and limits: Nearly half of spike-specific TCRs reportedly target variant regions that are unmutated in the B.1.351 and B.1.1.7 variants. When two AZD1222 doses had been given, Spike-specific TCR breadth and depth rose.

This sequence originates from an adult in good health. This material consisted of peripheral blood, taken on day 0 of AZD1222 vaccination. The chain carries TRBV4-2 and TRBJ1-3; 7 bases are a match to TRBD1. Here the CDR3 reads CASSQVRGQSSGNTIYF. CDR3 DNA: TGTGCCAGCAGCCAGGTTCGGGGACAGAGCTCTGGAAACACCATATATTTT.